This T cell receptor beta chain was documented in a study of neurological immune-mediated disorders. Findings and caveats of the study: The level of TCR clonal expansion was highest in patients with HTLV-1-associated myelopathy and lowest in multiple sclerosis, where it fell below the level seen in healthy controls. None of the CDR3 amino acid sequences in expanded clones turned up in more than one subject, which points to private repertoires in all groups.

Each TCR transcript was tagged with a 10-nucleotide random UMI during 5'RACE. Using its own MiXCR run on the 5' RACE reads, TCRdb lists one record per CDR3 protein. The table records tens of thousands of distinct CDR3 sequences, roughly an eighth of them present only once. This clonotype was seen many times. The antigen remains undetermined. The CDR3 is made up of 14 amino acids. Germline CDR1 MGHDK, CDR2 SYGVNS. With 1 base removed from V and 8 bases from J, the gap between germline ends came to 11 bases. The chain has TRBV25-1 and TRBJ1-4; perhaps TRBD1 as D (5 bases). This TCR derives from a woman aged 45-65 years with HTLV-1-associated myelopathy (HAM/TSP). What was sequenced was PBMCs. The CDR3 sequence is CASSEWGVDEKLFF. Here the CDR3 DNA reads TGTGCCAGCAGTGAATGGGGGGTGGACGAAAAACTGTTTTTT.